Sequencing of this T cell receptor beta chain was carried out in a study of cytomegalovirus exposure and HLA in healthy donors. PCR was performed using 60 Vbeta and 13 Jbeta primers. Profiled with immunoSEQ multiplex PCR; TCRdb holds only in-frame clones, not every one. The sample totals approximately 40,000 clones; its top ten clones hold about 6%. V was clipped by 5 bases and J by 5 bases; unmatched bases: 12. This CDR3 has 16 amino acids. CDR1 LNHDA and CDR2 SQIVND come from the germline V gene (reference sequence). Source material: PBMCs. The origin of this receptor is a human donor in good health. The chain uses TRBV19 and TRBJ1-1, with 9 bases identical to TRBD1. The CDR3 DNA reads TGTGCCAGTAGTTTTTGGACAGGGGTTACGGGTACTGAAGCTTTCTTT. This gives the protein CASSFWTGVTGTEAFF.